This T cell receptor (beta chain) emerged from a study of T-cell memory formation after mild COVID-19. Study as a whole: The TCR clusters were mostly specific to one donor.

TCRdb processed the 5' RACE reads anew with MiXCR; each CDR3 protein has one entry. The data contain roughly 300,000 distinct CDR3 sequences, about 16% of them singletons. Comments on this clonotype: It may be a read error: a sequence one base away is much more abundant.

CDR3 length: 16 amino acids. Germline V gene data show CDR1 as SEHNR and CDR2 as FQNEAQ (reference sequence). Trimming shortened V by 2 bases and J by 0 bases, and 12 bases separated the two germline ends. The clonotype originates from a man aged 18-30 years who had mild COVID-19 (a few samples of this study predate the infection). Cell type and time point are not known. Sequenced sample: PBMCs or a T cell subset sorted from them (not recorded which). The rearrangement uses TRBV7-9 and TRBJ2-3; D is unclear. CDR3: CASSLYSLLSTDTQYF. CDR3 nucleotide sequence: TGTGCCAGCAGCTTATACAGTCTTCTGAGCACAGATACGCAGTATTTT.